This T cell receptor beta chain was sequenced for a study of cytomegalovirus exposure and HLA in healthy donors. The germline V gene encodes CDR1 ENHRY and CDR2 SYGVKD. The J segment lost 9 bases and the V segment lost 4 bases, leaving 16 bases of the junction unmatched. The CDR3 extends over 16 amino acids. Data came from immunoSEQ multiplex PCR; TCRdb stores just in-frame clones and leaves some out. The data hold about 190,000 clones, with approximately 80% observed a single time. The specimen sequenced was PBMCs. The chain has TRBV10-3 and TRBJ2-7; 9 bases are shared with TRBD1. This receptor was obtained from a man between 18 and 35 years old in good health and CMV-seropositive. The CDR3, as DNA: TGTGCCATCAGTGGAGGAGGACCGGACAGGGGATCTGGGCAGTACTTC. It is translated as CAISGGGPDRGSGQYF.